The 18 T cell receptor beta chains in this list originate from one sample, sequenced in a study of T cell responses to AZD1222 COVID-19 vaccine. The data were produced by immunoSEQ multiplex PCR, yet TCRdb's version contains in-frame clones alone and is incomplete. Of about 150,000 clones in the sample, roughly nine tenths were seen once. The sample was peripheral blood, taken 28 days after the second AZD1222 dose. Every receptor here comes from an adult who received the AZD1222 COVID-19 vaccine.

The chain is built from TRBV19 and TRBJ1-6; D is undetermined. This CDR3 region has 18 residues. Germline assignment: CDR1 LNHDA and CDR2 SQIVND (reference sequence). Trimming took off 2 bases at V and 0 bases at J, with 14 bases between the two ends. The CDR3 coding sequence is TGTGCCAGTAGTATATCTCCGGACCAGAGCTCCTATAATTCACCCCTCCACTTT. This translates into CASSISPDQSSYNSPLHF.

This clone has only a few counts. The gene calls are TRBV27 and TRBJ1-2; 10 bases match TRBD1. V lost 4 bases and J lost 8; bases outside the gene matches: 10. This CDR3 contains 15 residues. The germline CDR1 and CDR2 sequences are MNHEY and SMNVEV (reference sequence). CDR3 region: CASSSPDRGTRGYTF. CDR3 nucleotide sequence: TGTGCCAGCAGTTCTCCGGACAGGGGGACACGAGGCTACACCTTC.

This chain links TRBV6-5 with TRBJ2-3; the D is unclear. CDR3 size: 15 residues. Trimming pared 2 bases from V and 0 bases from J, leaving 9 bases between. Germline V gives CDR1 MNHEY, CDR2 SVGAGI. The CDR3 DNA sequence: TGTGCCAGCAGTTACACCCAAAGGAGCACAGATACGCAGTATTTT. This encodes CASSYTQRSTDTQYF.

The chain joins TRBV30 to TRBJ2-3; D might be TRBD2 (6 bases). V lost 2 bases and J lost 3, with 6 bases in between. CDR1 is GTSNPN and CDR2 is SVGIG in the germline V gene (reference sequence). This CDR3 contains 12 residues. CDR3 bases: TGTGCCTGGAGTCGGGGGACAGATACGCAGTATTTT. Its translation: CAWSRGTDTQYF.

The CDR3 protein is CASSPWTASNYGYTF. CDR3 DNA: TGTGCCAGCAGTCCCTGGACAGCCTCAAACTATGGCTACACCTTC. V gene TRBV3-1 (or the pseudogene TRBV3-2) combines with J gene TRBJ1-2, with a tentative D call TRBD1 (6 bases). With 6 bases removed from V and 2 bases from J, the gap between germline ends came to 16 bases. The CDR3 loop spans 15 amino acids. Looked up from germline, CDR1 is LGHDT and CDR2 is YNNKEL (reference sequence).

This chain uses TRBV7-9 with TRBJ2-7; no clear D gene. The germline V gene encodes CDR1 SEHNR and CDR2 FQNEAQ (reference sequence). The length of the CDR3 is 11 residues. The V end was cut by 5 bases, the J end by 4 bases, with 6 bases between. The CDR3 reads CASSPRYEQYF. The CDR3 DNA sequence: TGTGCCAGCAGCCCGAGGTACGAGCAGTACTTC.

The gene calls are TRBV2 and TRBJ1-2; tentatively, D is TRBD1 (6 bases). Germline V gives CDR1 SNHLY, CDR2 FYNNEI. This CDR3 region has 14 residues. V lost 1 base and J 7 bases, leaving 13 bases between the germline ends. The CDR3 region has the DNA TGTGCCAGCAGTGAAGAGGAGGGGGTCCGTGGCTACACCTTC. This encodes CASSEEEGVRGYTF.

The V call is TRBV11-2, the J call TRBJ2-7; D remains unclear. CDR3 length: 11 residues. The germline V gene has CDR1 SGHAT and CDR2 FQNNGV. Trimming shortened V by 2 bases and J by 6 bases, and 5 bases separated the two germline ends. The DNA for the CDR3 is TGTGCCAGCAGCTTATCGGGCGAGCAGTACTTC. It is translated as CASSLSGEQYF.

This chain joins TRBV18 and TRBJ1-3; D is unresolved. This CDR3 is 14 amino acids long. The V gene lost 0 bases and the J gene lost 2 bases, with 5 bases spanning the gap. Germline V gene lookup returns CDR1 KGHSH and CDR2 LQKENI. CDR3 nucleotides: TGTGCCAGCTCACCACCGATAACTGGAAACACCATATATTTT. Amino acid sequence: CASSPPITGNTIYF.

The V call is TRBV10-2, the J call TRBJ1-4, with 10 bases aligning to TRBD1. V lost 6 bases to trimming and J lost 5 bases; unmatched junction nucleotides: 6. The CDR3 runs to 15 residues. From germline, CDR1 is WSHSY and CDR2 SAAADI. The CDR3 loop is CASSLGQGPNEKLFF. As DNA, the CDR3 is TGCGCCAGCAGCCTGGGACAGGGGCCCAATGAAAAACTGTTTTTT.

In its sample, this clone was seen once. The DNA of the CDR3 is TGTGCCAGTAGTTCCTCGGGGGAGGCCCCCGATGGCAATCAGCCCCAGCATTTT. The encoded protein is CASSSSGEAPDGNQPQHF. The gene calls are TRBV19 and TRBJ1-5; tentative D call: TRBD1 (5 bases). The CDR3 has 18 amino acids. In germline, CDR1 is LNHDA, CDR2 SQIVND (reference sequence). V shed 5 bases and J shed 2 bases, with 22 bases lying between them.

The chain recombines TRBV5-1 with TRBJ1-1; perhaps TRBD1 as D (5 bases). V was trimmed by 3 bases and J by 1 base, leaving 10 bases between them. CDR1 and CDR2 from the germline V gene are SGHRS and YFSETQ. This CDR3 spans 14 amino acids. CDR3 residues: CASSWGRTNTEAFF. The CDR3 coding sequence is TGCGCCAGCAGCTGGGGCCGGACGAACACTGAAGCTTTCTTT.

V usage is TRBV15 and J usage is TRBJ2-6; a possible D gene is TRBD1 (5 bases). The CDR3 has 15 amino acids. Per the germline V gene, CDR1 is LNHNV and CDR2 is YYDKDF (reference sequence). V lost 5 bases and J 1 base, leaving 9 bases between the germline ends. The CDR3 DNA reads as TGTGCCACCAGCGCACAGGCGTCTGGGGCCAACGTCCTGACTTTC. It encodes CATSAQASGANVLTF.

Note on this clone: This specimen includes other DNA sequences encoding the same CDR3. The J gene is TRBJ1-2, the V gene TRBV14, with D hard to call. Germline V gives CDR1 SGHDN, CDR2 FVKESK. There are 13 residues in the CDR3. Deletions cut 1 base from V and 4 bases from J, with 7 bases between. In nucleotides, the CDR3 is TGTGCCAGCAGCCAAGTTGCTGCCTATGGCTACACCTTC. Amino acid sequence: CASSQVAAYGYTF.

The chain uses TRBV29-1 and TRBJ1-5; no firm D call. Trimming stripped 7 bases from V and 7 bases from J, with 17 bases between. The germline V gene encodes CDR1 SQVTM and CDR2 ANQGSEA. There are 13 residues in the CDR3. CDR3 region: CSAEGSGRQPQHF. In DNA form, the CDR3 reads TGCAGCGCCGAGGGAAGTGGGAGGCAGCCCCAGCATTTT.

The rearrangement uses TRBV6-1 and TRBJ1-2; 8 bases line up with TRBD1. This CDR3 comprises 15 residues. CDR1 is MNHNS and CDR2 is SASEGT in the germline V gene. V trimming: 2 bases; J trimming: 4 bases; junction bases outside the gene matches: 6. The chain's CDR3 is CASSETSGGSYGYTF. CDR3 nucleotides: TGTGCCAGCAGTGAAACTTCAGGGGGCAGCTATGGCTACACCTTC.

This chain uses TRBV28 with TRBJ2-3; 10 bases are a match to TRBD2. Germline V lookup: CDR1 MDHEN, CDR2 SYDVKM. This CDR3 contains 16 residues. Germline trimming cut 3 bases from V and 3 bases from J; bases unmatched to any gene: 6. CDR3 residues: CASSFTSGKITDTQYF. CDR3 in DNA: TGTGCCAGCAGTTTTACTAGCGGGAAAATAACAGATACGCAGTATTTT.

CDR3 region: CASSLIGRSRDEQFF. CDR3 DNA: TGCGCCAGCAGCTTAATTGGGAGATCGAGGGATGAGCAGTTCTTC. This sequence joins TRBV5-1 and TRBJ2-1; possibly TRBD2 for D (5 bases). CDR1 is SGHRS, CDR2 YFSETQ, per germline. The CDR3 covers 15 residues. Between the trimmed V and J ends, which lost 2 bases and 8 bases, there was a span of 17 bases.